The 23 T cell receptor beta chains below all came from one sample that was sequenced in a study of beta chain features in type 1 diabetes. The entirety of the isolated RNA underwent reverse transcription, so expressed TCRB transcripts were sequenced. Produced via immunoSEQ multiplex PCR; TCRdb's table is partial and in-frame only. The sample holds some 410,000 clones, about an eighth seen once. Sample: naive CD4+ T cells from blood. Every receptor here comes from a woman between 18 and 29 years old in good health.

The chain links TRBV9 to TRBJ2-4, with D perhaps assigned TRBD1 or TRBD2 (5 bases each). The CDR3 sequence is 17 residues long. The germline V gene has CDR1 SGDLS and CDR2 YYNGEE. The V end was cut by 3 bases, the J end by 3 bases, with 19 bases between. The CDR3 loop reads CASSERGEHLGKNIQYF. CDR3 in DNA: TGTGCCAGCAGCGAACGGGGCGAACATTTGGGCAAAAACATTCAGTACTTC.

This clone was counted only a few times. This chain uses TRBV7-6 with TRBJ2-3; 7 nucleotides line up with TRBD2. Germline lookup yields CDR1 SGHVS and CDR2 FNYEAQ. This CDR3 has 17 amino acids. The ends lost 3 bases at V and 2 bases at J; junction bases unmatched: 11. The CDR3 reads CASSFRFGGGATDTQYF. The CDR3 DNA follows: TGTGCCAGCAGCTTTCGTTTCGGCGGGGGAGCCACAGATACGCAGTATTTT.

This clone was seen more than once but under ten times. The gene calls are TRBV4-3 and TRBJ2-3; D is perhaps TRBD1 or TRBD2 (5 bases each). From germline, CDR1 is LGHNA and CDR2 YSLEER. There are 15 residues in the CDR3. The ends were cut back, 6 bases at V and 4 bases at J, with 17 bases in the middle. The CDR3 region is CASSYSQGRADTQYF. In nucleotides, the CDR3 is TGCGCCAGCAGTTACAGCCAGGGACGGGCAGATACGCAGTATTTT.

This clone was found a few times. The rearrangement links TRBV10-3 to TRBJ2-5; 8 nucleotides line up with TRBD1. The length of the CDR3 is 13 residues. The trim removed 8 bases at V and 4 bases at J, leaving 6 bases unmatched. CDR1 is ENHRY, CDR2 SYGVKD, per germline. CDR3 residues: CAISGGQGETQYF. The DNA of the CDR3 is TGTGCCATCTCAGGGGGCCAGGGAGAGACCCAGTACTTC.

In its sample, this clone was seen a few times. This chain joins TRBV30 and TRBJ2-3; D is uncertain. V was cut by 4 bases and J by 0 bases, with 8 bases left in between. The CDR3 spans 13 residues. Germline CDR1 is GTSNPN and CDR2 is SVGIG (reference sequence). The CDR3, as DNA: TGTGCCTGGACCATCGGGAGCACAGATACGCAGTATTTT. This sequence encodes CAWTIGSTDTQYF.

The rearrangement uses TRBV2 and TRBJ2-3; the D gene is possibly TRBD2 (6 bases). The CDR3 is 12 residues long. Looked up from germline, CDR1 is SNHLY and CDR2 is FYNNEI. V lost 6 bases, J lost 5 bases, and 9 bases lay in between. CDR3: CASRLEGDTQYF. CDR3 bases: TGTGCCAGCAGATTGGAGGGAGATACGCAGTATTTT.

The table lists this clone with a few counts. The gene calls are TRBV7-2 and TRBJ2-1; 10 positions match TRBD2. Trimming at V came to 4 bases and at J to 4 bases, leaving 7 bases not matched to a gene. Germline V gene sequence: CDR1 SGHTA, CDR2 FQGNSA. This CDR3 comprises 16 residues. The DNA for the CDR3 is TGTGCCAGCAGCTCCGGACTAGCGGTATCTTACAATGAGCAGTTCTTC. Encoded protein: CASSSGLAVSYNEQFF.

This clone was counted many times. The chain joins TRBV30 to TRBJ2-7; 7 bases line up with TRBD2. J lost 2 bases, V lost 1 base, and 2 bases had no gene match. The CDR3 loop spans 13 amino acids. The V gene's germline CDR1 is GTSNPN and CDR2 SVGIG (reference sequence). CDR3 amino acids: CAWSALAAYEQYF. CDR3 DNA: TGTGCCTGGAGTGCGCTAGCGGCCTACGAGCAGTACTTC.

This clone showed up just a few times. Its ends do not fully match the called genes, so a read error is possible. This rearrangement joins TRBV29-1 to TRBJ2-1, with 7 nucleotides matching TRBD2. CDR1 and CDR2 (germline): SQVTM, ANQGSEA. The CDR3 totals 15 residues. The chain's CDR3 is CSVKEQSGKGDEQFF. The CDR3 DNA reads TGCAGCGTTAAAGAGCAGAGCGGGAAAGGCGATGAGCAGTTCTTC.

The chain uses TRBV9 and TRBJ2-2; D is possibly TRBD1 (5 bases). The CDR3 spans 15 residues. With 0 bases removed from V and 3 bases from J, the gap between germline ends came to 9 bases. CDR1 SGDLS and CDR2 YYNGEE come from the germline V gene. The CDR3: CASSVGTLDTGELFF. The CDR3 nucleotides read TGTGCCAGCAGCGTAGGGACACTGGACACCGGGGAGCTGTTTTTT.

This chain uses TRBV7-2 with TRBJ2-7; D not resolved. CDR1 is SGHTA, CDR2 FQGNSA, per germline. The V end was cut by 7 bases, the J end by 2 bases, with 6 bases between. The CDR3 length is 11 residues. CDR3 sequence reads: CASTNTYEQYF. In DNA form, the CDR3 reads TGTGCCAGCACCAACACCTACGAGCAGTACTTC.

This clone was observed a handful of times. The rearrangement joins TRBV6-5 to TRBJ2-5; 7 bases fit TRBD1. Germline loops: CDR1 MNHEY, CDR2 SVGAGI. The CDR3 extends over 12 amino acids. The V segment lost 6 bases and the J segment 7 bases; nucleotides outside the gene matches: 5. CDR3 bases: TGTGCCAGCAGGAACAGGGGCCCGACCCAGTACTTC. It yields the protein CASRNRGPTQYF.

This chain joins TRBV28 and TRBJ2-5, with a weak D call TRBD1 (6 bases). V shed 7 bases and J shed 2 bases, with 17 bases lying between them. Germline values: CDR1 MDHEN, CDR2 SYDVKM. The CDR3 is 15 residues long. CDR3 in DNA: TGTGCCAGCACCCTGACAGGAACACTACAAGAGACCCAGTACTTC. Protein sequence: CASTLTGTLQETQYF. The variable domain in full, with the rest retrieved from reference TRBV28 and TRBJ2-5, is DVKVTQSSRYLVKRTGEKVFLECVQDMDHENMFWYRQDPGLGLRLIYFSYDVKMKEKGDIPEGYSVSREKKERFSLILESASTNQTSMYLCASTLTGTLQETQYFGPGTRLLVL.

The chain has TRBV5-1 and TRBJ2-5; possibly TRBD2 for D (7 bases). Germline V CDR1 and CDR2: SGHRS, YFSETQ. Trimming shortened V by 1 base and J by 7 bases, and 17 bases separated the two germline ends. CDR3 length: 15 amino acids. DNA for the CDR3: TGCGCCAGCAGCTTGTCCGGCGGGGGCACCGGGACCCAGTACTTC. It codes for CASSLSGGGTGTQYF. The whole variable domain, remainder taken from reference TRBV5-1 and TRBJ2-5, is KAGVTQTPRYLIKTRGQQVTLSCSPISGHRSVSWYQQTPGQGLQFLFEYFSETQRNKGNFPGRFSGRQFSNSRSEMNVSTLELGDSALYLCASSLSGGGTGTQYFGPGTRLLVL.

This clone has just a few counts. The CDR3 reads CASSPGQGGEKLFF. The CDR3, as DNA: TGTGCCAGCAGCCCGGGACAGGGAGGAGAAAAACTGTTTTTT. V usage is TRBV7-9 and J usage is TRBJ1-4, with 9 bases that match TRBD1. Germline V gene data show CDR1 as SEHNR and CDR2 as FQNEAQ (reference sequence). Germline trimming cut 5 bases from V and 8 bases from J; bases unmatched to any gene: 6. This CDR3 is built from 14 residues.

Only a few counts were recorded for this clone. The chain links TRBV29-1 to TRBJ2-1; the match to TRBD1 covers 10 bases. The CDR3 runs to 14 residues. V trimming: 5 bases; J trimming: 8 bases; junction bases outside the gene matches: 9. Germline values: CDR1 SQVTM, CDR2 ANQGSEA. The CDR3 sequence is CSVSPGTGADEQFF. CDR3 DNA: TGCAGCGTTTCTCCCGGGACAGGGGCGGATGAGCAGTTCTTC.

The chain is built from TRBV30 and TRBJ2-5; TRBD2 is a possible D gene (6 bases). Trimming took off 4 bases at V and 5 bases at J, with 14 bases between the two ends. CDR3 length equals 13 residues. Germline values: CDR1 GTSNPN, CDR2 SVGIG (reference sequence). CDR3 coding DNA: TGTGCCTGGAAGGTGCGGGACTGGGAGACCCAGTACTTC. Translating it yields CAWKVRDWETQYF.

The CDR3 DNA sequence: TGTGCCAGCAGCTTCGAAGCAGGATCGTGGGCCACAGATACGCAGTATTTT. Protein sequence: CASSFEAGSWATDTQYF. The rearrangement links TRBV7-2 to TRBJ2-3, with unresolved D. Trimming left V 3 bases short and J 2 bases short, with 18 bases between. The CDR3 loop spans 17 amino acids. Germline V gene lookup returns CDR1 SGHTA and CDR2 FQGNSA.

CDR3 protein: CASRTGSTSSYEQYV. Here the CDR3 DNA reads TGCGCCAGCCGAACAGGGTCAACCAGCTCCTACGAGCAGTACGTC. The V and J genes are TRBV5-1 and TRBJ2-7; possibly TRBD1 for D (6 bases). This CDR3 region has 15 residues. CDR1 and CDR2 from the germline V gene are SGHRS and YFSETQ. V was pared by 7 bases and J by 0 bases, with 17 bases between.

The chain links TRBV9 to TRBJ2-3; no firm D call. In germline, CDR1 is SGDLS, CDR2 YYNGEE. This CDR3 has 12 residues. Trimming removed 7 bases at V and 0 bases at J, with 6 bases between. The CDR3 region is CASGESTDTQYF. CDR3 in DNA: TGTGCCAGCGGAGAGAGCACAGATACGCAGTATTTT.

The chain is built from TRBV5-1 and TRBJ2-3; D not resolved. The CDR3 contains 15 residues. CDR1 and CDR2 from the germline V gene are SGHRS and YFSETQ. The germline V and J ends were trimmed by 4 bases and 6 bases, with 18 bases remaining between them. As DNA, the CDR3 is TGCGCCAGCAGCCCAGTCCCGGGCCAGAAGGATACGCAGTATTTT. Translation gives CASSPVPGQKDTQYF.

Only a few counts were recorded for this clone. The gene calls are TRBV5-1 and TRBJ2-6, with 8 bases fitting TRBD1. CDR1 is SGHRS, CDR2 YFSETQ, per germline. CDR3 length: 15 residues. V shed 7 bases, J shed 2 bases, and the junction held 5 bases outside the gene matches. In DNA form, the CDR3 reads TGCGCCAGCGGGGACAGGAGCGCTGGGGCCAACGTCCTGACTTTC. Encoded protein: CASGDRSAGANVLTF.

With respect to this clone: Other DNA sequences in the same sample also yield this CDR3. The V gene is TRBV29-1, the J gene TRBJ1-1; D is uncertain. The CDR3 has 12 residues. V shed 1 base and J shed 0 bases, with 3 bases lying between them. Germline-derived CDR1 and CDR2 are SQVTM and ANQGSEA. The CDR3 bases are TGCAGCGTTGAAGGGGTGAACACTGAAGCTTTCTTT. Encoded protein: CSVEGVNTEAFF.